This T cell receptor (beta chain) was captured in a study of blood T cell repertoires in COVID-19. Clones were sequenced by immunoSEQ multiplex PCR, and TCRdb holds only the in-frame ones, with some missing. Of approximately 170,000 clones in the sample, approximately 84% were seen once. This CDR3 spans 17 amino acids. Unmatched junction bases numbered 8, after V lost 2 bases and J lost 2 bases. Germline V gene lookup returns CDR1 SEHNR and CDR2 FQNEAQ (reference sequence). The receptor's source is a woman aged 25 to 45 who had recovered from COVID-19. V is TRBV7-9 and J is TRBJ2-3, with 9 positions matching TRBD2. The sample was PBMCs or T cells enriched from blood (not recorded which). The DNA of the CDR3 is TGTGCCAGCAGCTTATTGCCTAGCGGGGCGAACACAGATACGCAGTATTTT. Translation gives CASSLLPSGANTDTQYF.